The 18 T cell receptor beta chains presented below share a single source sample, sequenced in a study of blood T cell repertoires in COVID-19. Produced via immunoSEQ multiplex PCR; TCRdb's table is partial and in-frame only. The table lists 250,000 to 300,000 clones, just over 90% of them singletons, with about 2.5% in the top ten. The specimen was PBMCs or T cells enriched from blood (not recorded which). The receptors come from a woman between 35 and 50 years old with acute COVID-19.

V is TRBV19 and J is TRBJ1-2; D is undetermined. The CDR3 loop spans 13 amino acids. The germline V gene encodes CDR1 LNHDA and CDR2 SQIVND (reference sequence). V was clipped by 3 bases and J by 1 base, with 6 bases between them. Here the CDR3 DNA reads TGTGCCAGTAGTATGCGACTTAACTATGGCTACACCTTC. It yields the protein CASSMRLNYGYTF.

The rearrangement links TRBV30 to TRBJ1-6, with D tentatively TRBD1 (6 bases). The CDR3 length is 18 residues. Germline CDR1 reads GTSNPN; CDR2 reads SVGIG (reference sequence). The V and J ends lost 1 base and 7 bases respectively, with 23 bases between them. CDR3: CAWSAYSAYRASNSPLHF. The CDR3 DNA follows: TGTGCCTGGAGTGCGTACTCAGCTTACAGGGCGTCCAATTCACCCCTCCACTTT.

The chain recombines TRBV20-1 with TRBJ2-2; D uncertain. This CDR3 is 11 amino acids long. Germline assignment: CDR1 DFQATT and CDR2 SNEGSKA (reference sequence). V was cut by 7 bases and J by 0 bases, with 3 bases left in between. The CDR3 region is CSVANTGELFF. As DNA, the CDR3 is TGCAGTGTAGCGAACACCGGGGAGCTGTTTTTT.

Only a few counts were recorded for this clone. J is TRBJ1-6 and V is TRBV27; D possibly corresponds to TRBD1 (6 bases). Looked up from germline, CDR1 is MNHEY and CDR2 is SMNVEV (reference sequence). The CDR3 consists of 14 residues. Trimming stripped 7 bases from V and 7 bases from J, with 14 bases between. CDR3 amino acids: CASMGTIGNSPLHF. The CDR3 region has the DNA TGTGCCAGCATGGGGACAATAGGGAATTCACCCCTCCACTTT.

This chain links TRBV2 with TRBJ2-1; 8 positions agree with TRBD2. The ends lost 6 bases at V and 3 bases at J; junction bases unmatched: 4. Germline loops: CDR1 SNHLY, CDR2 FYNNEI. The CDR3 runs to 14 residues. DNA for the CDR3: TGTGCCAGCAGGAGTAGCGGGGTCTACAATGAGCAGTTCTTC. It is translated as CASRSSGVYNEQFF.

This chain links TRBV19 with TRBJ2-2; D remains unclear. CDR1 and CDR2 (germline): LNHDA, SQIVND (reference sequence). This CDR3 spans 14 amino acids. V shed 5 bases and J shed 3 bases, with 10 bases lying between them. The CDR3 here is CASSFVAYTGELFF. The CDR3 nucleotides read TGTGCCAGTAGTTTCGTAGCATACACCGGGGAGCTGTTTTTT.

The V call is TRBV7-3, the J call TRBJ1-6; D remains ambiguous. Germline CDR1 SGHTA, CDR2 FQGTGA. This CDR3 region has 14 residues. Trimming took 2 bases from V and 7 from J, leaving 9 bases between them. CDR3 bases: TGTGCCAGCAGCTTAGGAGGGAACAATTCACCCCTCCACTTT. Translation gives CASSLGGNNSPLHF. Variable domain in full (rest from reference TRBV7-3 and TRBJ1-6): GAGVSQTPSNKVTEKGKYVELRCDPISGHTALYWYRQSLGQGPEFLIYFQGTGAADDSGLPNDRFFAVRPEGSVSTLKIQRTERGDSAVYLCASSLGGNNSPLHFGNGTRLTVT.

This clone occurred once. The V and J genes are TRBV4-3 and TRBJ1-3; unclear D gene. This CDR3 region has 18 residues. Trimming pared 0 bases from V and 4 bases from J, leaving 19 bases between. Germline values: CDR1 LGHNA, CDR2 YSLEER. The DNA for the CDR3 is TGCGCCAGCAGCCAAGATAGGGAGGGTAGAATGTTGGGAAACACCATATATTTT. Protein: CASSQDREGRMLGNTIYF.

V is TRBV11-2 and J is TRBJ2-1; D is unresolved. The CDR3 runs to 14 residues. V dropped 0 bases and J dropped 2 bases, with 5 bases sitting between them. Germline V lookup: CDR1 SGHAT, CDR2 FQNNGV. This chain's CDR3 is CASSLDFAYNEQFF. The CDR3 nucleotides are TGTGCCAGCAGCTTAGATTTCGCCTACAATGAGCAGTTCTTC.

The chain recombines TRBV10-3 with TRBJ1-6; 9 bases match TRBD1. CDR1 and CDR2 from the germline V gene are ENHRY and SYGVKD. CDR3 length: 16 residues. V shed 3 bases, J shed 6 bases, and the junction held 6 bases outside the gene matches. The CDR3 DNA is TGTGCCATCAGTGATGGGACAGGGTCGGGTAATTCACCCCTCCACTTT. This gives the protein CAISDGTGSGNSPLHF.

V usage is TRBV5-6 and J usage is TRBJ1-6, with TRBD1 matching over 9 bases. With 4 bases clipped from V and 7 bases from J, the junction kept 3 bases outside the gene matches. The length of the CDR3 is 14 residues. Germline-derived CDR1 and CDR2 are SGHDT and YYEEEE. The chain's CDR3 is CASSRDRVNSPLHF. DNA of the CDR3: TGTGCCAGCAGCCGGGACAGGGTGAATTCACCCCTCCACTTT.

This chain uses TRBV7-3 with TRBJ2-5; D may be TRBD1 (5 bases). The CDR3 covers 16 residues. Germline loops: CDR1 SGHTA, CDR2 FQGTGA. V dropped 0 bases and J dropped 1 base, with 12 bases sitting between them. The chain's CDR3 is CASSLTGGQGQETQYF. In DNA, the CDR3 is TGTGCCAGCAGCTTAACCGGTGGGCAGGGCCAAGAGACCCAGTACTTC.

V and J are TRBV2 and TRBJ1-5; 7 bases align to TRBD1. Germline V gives CDR1 SNHLY, CDR2 FYNNEI. The CDR3 runs to 16 residues. Trimming took 4 bases from V and 3 from J; bases not matched to a gene: 9. The CDR3 DNA follows: TGTGCCAGCAGTGCCCAAGGGACAGCCCTCAATCAGCCCCAGCATTTT. This sequence encodes CASSAQGTALNQPQHF.

CDR3 amino acids: CASSSLAGEQFF. CDR3 DNA sequence: TGTGCCAGCAGTTCTCTAGCGGGAGAGCAGTTCTTC. The rearrangement joins TRBV6-5 to TRBJ2-1; TRBD2 matches 9 bases. Per the germline V gene, CDR1 is MNHEY and CDR2 is SVGAGI. V dropped 4 bases and J dropped 10; count of bases not matched to a gene: 2. This CDR3 contains 12 residues.

As to this clone: The sample contains more than one DNA sequence encoding this CDR3. J is TRBJ2-5 and V is TRBV7-2; tentatively, D is TRBD1 (5 bases). The ends were cut back, 1 base at V and 4 bases at J, with 10 bases in the middle. Germline CDR1 is SGHTA and CDR2 is FQGNSA. The CDR3 sequence is 14 residues long. For the CDR3, the DNA is TGTGCCAGCAGCTTAGGCGGAAGGGGAGAGACCCAGTACTTC. Encoded protein: CASSLGGRGETQYF.

The V gene is TRBV9, the J gene TRBJ2-3; TRBD2 aligns across 10 bases. Germline V gene lookup returns CDR1 SGDLS and CDR2 YYNGEE. With V trimmed by 1 base and J by 2 bases, 7 bases remained unmatched. The CDR3 has 17 amino acids. In nucleotides, the CDR3 is TGTGCCAGCAGCGTAAGCGGGGGGGCCCCTAACACAGATACGCAGTATTTT. Its protein product is CASSVSGGAPNTDTQYF.

This chain connects TRBV30 to TRBJ1-6; D possibly corresponds to TRBD1 (6 bases). The V end was cut by 2 bases, the J end by 0 bases, with 11 bases between. Germline CDR1 reads GTSNPN; CDR2 reads SVGIG (reference sequence). The CDR3 spans 16 residues. DNA of the CDR3: TGTGCCTGGAGTTTGACAGGTCCCTCCTATAATTCACCCCTCCACTTT. It encodes CAWSLTGPSYNSPLHF.

The rearrangement uses TRBV5-1 and TRBJ2-3; a weak D match, TRBD2 (7 bases). Germline V gene lookup returns CDR1 SGHRS and CDR2 YFSETQ. This CDR3 is built from 13 residues. V was shortened by 7 bases and J by 6 bases, with 15 bases between the two germline ends. The CDR3 reads CASALGGDDTQYF. The CDR3 coding sequence is TGCGCCAGCGCACTAGGGGGGGACGATACGCAGTATTTT.